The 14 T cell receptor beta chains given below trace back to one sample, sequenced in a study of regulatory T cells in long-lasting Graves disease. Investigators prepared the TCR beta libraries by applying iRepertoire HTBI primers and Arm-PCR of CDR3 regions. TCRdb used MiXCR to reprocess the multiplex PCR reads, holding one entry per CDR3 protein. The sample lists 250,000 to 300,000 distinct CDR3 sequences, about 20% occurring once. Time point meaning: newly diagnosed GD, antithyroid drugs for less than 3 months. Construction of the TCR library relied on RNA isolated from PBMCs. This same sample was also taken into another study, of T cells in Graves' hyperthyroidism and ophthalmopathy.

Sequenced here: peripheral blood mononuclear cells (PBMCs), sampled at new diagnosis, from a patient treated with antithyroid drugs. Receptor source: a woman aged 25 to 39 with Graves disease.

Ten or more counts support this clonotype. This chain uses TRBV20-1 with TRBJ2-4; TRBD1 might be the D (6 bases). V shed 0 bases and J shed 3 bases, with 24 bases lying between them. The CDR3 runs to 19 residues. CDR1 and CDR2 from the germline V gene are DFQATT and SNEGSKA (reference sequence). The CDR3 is CSARDRRWGRVGDKNIQYF. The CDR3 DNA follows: TGCAGTGCTAGAGATCGAAGGTGGGGGCGGGTCGGGGACAAAAACATTCAGTACTTC.

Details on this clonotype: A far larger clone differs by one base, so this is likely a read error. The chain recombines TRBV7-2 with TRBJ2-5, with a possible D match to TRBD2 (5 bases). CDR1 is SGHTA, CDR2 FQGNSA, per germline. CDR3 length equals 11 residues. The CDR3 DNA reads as TGTGTCAGCAGCCTTTCGAGGGTCCAGTACTTC. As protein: CVSSLSRVQYF.

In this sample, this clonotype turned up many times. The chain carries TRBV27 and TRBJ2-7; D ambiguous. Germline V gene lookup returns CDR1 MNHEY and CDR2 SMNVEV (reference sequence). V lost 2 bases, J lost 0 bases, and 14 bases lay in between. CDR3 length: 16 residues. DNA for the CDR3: TGTGCCAGCAGTTTAGGTTCGCGATGGGGCTCCTACGAGCAGTACTTC. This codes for CASSLGSRWGSYEQYF.

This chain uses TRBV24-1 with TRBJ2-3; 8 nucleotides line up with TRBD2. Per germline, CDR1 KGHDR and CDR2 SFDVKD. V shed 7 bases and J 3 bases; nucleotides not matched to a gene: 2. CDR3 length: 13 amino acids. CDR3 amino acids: CATSGGATDTQYF. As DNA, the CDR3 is TGTGCCACCAGCGGGGGGGCGACAGATACGCAGTATTTT.

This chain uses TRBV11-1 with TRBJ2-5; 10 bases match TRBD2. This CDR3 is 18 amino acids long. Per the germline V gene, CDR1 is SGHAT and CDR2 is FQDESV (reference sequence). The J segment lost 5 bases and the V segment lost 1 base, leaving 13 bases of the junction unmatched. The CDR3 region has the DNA TGTGCCAGCAGCTTAGAGGCTAGCGGGGGCAAGGCGTGGGAGACCCAGTACTTC. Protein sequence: CASSLEASGGKAWETQYF.

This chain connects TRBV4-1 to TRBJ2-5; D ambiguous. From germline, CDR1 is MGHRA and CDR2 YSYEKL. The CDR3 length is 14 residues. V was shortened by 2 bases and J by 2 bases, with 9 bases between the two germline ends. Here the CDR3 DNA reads TGCGCCAGCAGCCAAACAGTAGCTCAAGAGACCCAGTACTTC. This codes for CASSQTVAQETQYF.

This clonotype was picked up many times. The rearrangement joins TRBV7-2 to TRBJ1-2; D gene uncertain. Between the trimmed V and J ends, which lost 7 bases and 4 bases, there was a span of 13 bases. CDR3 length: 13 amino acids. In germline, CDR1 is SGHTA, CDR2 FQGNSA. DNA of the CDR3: TGTGCCAGCACCCCTGGGGTGGGCTATGGCTACACCTTC. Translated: CASTPGVGYGYTF. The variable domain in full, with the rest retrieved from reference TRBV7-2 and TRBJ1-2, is GAGVSQSPSNKVTEKGKDVELRCDPISGHTALYWYRQSLGQGLEFLIYFQGNSAPDKSGLPSDRFSAERTGGSVSTLTIQRTQQEDSAVYLCASTPGVGYGYTFGSGTRLTVV.

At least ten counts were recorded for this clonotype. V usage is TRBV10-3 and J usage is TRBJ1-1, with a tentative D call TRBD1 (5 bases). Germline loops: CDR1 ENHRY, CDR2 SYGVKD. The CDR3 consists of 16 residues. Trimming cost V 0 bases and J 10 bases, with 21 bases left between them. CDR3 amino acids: CAISESPPQTGVRAFF. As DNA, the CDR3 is TGTGCCATCAGTGAGTCGCCACCCCAAACGGGGGTTCGAGCTTTCTTT.

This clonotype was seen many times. The CDR3 DNA follows: TGTGCCAGCAGCTTAGATCAGGGGGCGGAAGAGCAGTACTTC. Protein: CASSLDQGAEEQYF. The genes are TRBV7-2 and TRBJ2-7; 8 bases map to TRBD1. There are 14 residues in the CDR3. Germline lookup yields CDR1 SGHTA and CDR2 FQGNSA. V was pared by 1 base and J by 7 bases, with 6 bases of the junction left unmatched.

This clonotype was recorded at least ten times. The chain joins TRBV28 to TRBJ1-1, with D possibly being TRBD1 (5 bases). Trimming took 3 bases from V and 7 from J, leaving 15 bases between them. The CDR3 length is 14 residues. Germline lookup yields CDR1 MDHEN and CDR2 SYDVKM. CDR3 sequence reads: CASSFPGSLGEAFF. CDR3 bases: TGTGCCAGCAGTTTCCCAGGGAGTCTTGGTGAAGCTTTCTTT.

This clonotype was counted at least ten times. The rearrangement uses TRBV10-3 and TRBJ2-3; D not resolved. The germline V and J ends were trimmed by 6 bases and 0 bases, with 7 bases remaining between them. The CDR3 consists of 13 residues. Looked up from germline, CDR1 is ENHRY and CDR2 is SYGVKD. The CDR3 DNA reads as TGTGCCATCAGATCTGATAGCACAGATACGCAGTATTTT. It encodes CAIRSDSTDTQYF.

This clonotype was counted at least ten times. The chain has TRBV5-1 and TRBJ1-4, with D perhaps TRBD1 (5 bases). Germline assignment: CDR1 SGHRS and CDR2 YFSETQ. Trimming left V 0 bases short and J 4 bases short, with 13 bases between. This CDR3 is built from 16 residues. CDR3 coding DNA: TGCGCCAGCAGCTTGGAGGGGTCCGGTATTAATGAAAAACTGTTTTTT. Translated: CASSLEGSGINEKLFF.

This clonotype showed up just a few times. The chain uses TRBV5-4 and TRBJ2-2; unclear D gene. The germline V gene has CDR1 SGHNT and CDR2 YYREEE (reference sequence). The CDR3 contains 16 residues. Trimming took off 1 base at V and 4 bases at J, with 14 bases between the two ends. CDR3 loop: CASSLKWANSTGELFF. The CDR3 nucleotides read TGTGCCAGCAGCTTGAAGTGGGCTAACTCCACCGGGGAGCTGTTTTTT. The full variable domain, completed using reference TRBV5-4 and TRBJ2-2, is ETGVTQSPTHLIKTRGQQVTLRCSSQSGHNTVSWYQQALGQGPQFIFQYYREEENGRGNFPPRFSGLQFPNYSSELNVNALELDDSALYLCASSLKWANSTGELFFGEGSRLTVL.

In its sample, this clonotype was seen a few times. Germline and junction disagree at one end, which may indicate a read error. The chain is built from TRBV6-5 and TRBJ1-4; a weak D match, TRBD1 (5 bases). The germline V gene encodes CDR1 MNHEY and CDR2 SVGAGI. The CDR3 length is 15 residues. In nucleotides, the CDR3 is TGTGCCAGCAGTTACCCGGGGGGTGGTAATAAAAAACTGTTTTTT. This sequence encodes CASSYPGGGNKKLFF.